Below are 22 T cell receptor beta chains sequenced from a single sample in a study of post-analysis software for immune sequencing data. Their cognate antigens are unknown. Unique molecular identifiers tagged the TCR beta cDNA libraries. TCRdb ran MiXCR on the PCR reads and lists one entry per CDR3 protein. The sample includes roughly 670,000 distinct CDR3 sequences, approximately 60% of them seen just once. Study outcomes and limitations: Patients carried a handful of TRBV segments more frequently than controls did, and TRBV5-6, TRBV5-1 and TRBV20-1 were among them.

Sequences were obtained from blood. All receptors derive from a girl aged 2 to 10 with multiple sclerosis.

The chain joins TRBV25-1 to TRBJ2-7; D is perhaps TRBD1 (6 bases). This CDR3 region has 13 residues. With 4 bases removed from V and 5 bases from J, the gap between germline ends came to 12 bases. In germline, CDR1 is MGHDK, CDR2 SYGVNS. The CDR3 sequence is CASSVQGIHEQYF. In DNA, the CDR3 is TGTGCCAGCAGTGTACAGGGAATCCACGAGCAGTACTTC.

The table lists this clonotype with a few counts. The chain employs TRBV6-5 and TRBJ1-3; D is perhaps TRBD1 (5 bases). The CDR3 is made up of 16 amino acids. Germline CDR1 is MNHEY and CDR2 is SVGAGI. V lost 0 bases, J lost 1 base, and 10 bases lay in between. The CDR3 here is CASSYSGAGSGNTIYF. In nucleotides, the CDR3 is TGTGCCAGCAGTTACTCCGGGGCTGGGTCTGGAAACACCATATATTTT.

The rearrangement links TRBV7-9 to TRBJ1-1, with D uncertain. The germline V and J ends were trimmed by 9 bases and 7 bases, with 18 bases remaining between them. Germline assignment: CDR1 SEHNR and CDR2 FQNEAQ (reference sequence). The CDR3 is 13 amino acids. The CDR3 coding sequence is TGTGCCAGTAGCCAAGGCCGAGGGTTTGAAGCTTTCTTT. Translation gives CASSQGRGFEAFF.

The chain has TRBV5-1 and TRBJ2-7; no firm D call. Trimming removed 0 bases at V and 3 bases at J, with 10 bases between. The CDR3 consists of 14 residues. Germline CDR1 and CDR2: SGHRS and YFSETQ. The CDR3 DNA reads as TGCGCCAGCAGCTTGGCGAAAGGGTACTACGAGCAGTACTTC. Protein: CASSLAKGYYEQYF.

This clonotype was seen more than once but under ten times. The rearrangement links TRBV6-4 to TRBJ2-3; 8 bases are a match to TRBD2. Germline V gene sequence: CDR1 MRHNA, CDR2 SNTAGT. The CDR3 spans 15 residues. J gave up 0 bases and V 4 bases, and 3 bases lay outside the gene matches. Here the CDR3 DNA reads TGTGCCAGCAGTGCGACTAGCGCAAGCACAGATACGCAGTATTTT. Translating gives CASSATSASTDTQYF.

J is TRBJ2-3 and V is TRBV6-1; TRBD1 matches at 8 bases. CDR1 is MNHNS, CDR2 SASEGT, per germline. This CDR3 region has 18 residues. With V trimmed by 3 bases and J by 0 bases, 11 bases remained unmatched. In nucleotides, the CDR3 is TGTGCCAGCAGTGAGGCCCCCGGACAGGGTGCTAGCACAGATACGCAGTATTTT. It codes for CASSEAPGQGASTDTQYF.

This chain joins TRBV12-3 or TRBV12-4 and TRBJ1-5, with TRBD1 as a possible D gene (5 bases). The V end was cut by 8 bases, the J end by 7 bases, with 15 bases between. The CDR3 covers 13 residues. The CDR3 nucleotides are TGTGCCAGCGCGGGGGAGTTGGGCCAGCCCCAGCATTTT. This translates into CASAGELGQPQHF.

This clonotype was seen a handful of times. This chain joins TRBV7-9 and TRBJ2-7, with D tentatively TRBD2 (6 bases). The V end lost 1 base, the J end lost 1 base, and 11 bases lay between the germline ends. The CDR3 consists of 15 residues. CDR1 is SEHNR, CDR2 FQNEAQ, per germline (reference sequence). This CDR3 is CASSLGLGGSYEQYF. Here the CDR3 DNA reads TGTGCCAGCAGCTTAGGGTTAGGAGGGTCCTACGAGCAGTACTTC.

This clonotype showed up just a few times. V usage is TRBV12-3 or TRBV12-4 and J usage is TRBJ2-5, with 10 nucleotides matching TRBD2. The V gene end was trimmed by 3 bases and the J gene end by 5 bases; junction bases not matched to a gene: 6. This CDR3 has 15 residues. In nucleotides, the CDR3 is TGTGCCAGCAGTTTCAGCGGGGGGGGTCGGGAGACCCAGTACTTC. Translating it yields CASSFSGGGRETQYF.

This chain joins TRBV7-6 and TRBJ2-7, with no clear D. The V gene's germline CDR1 is SGHVS and CDR2 FNYEAQ. The CDR3 covers 13 residues. Trimming shortened V by 6 bases and J by 0 bases, and 9 bases separated the two germline ends. DNA for the CDR3: TGTGCCAGCAGTAGGACCAACTCCTACGAGCAGTACTTC. Protein: CASSRTNSYEQYF.

The chain employs TRBV29-1 and TRBJ2-1, with D possibly called TRBD1 or TRBD2 (6 bases each). Germline loops: CDR1 SQVTM, CDR2 ANQGSEA. This CDR3 has 14 residues. V lost 7 bases and J 3 bases, leaving 16 bases between the germline ends. This CDR3 reads CSDVAGGFYNEQFF. As DNA, the CDR3 is TGCAGCGACGTAGCCGGGGGCTTCTACAATGAGCAGTTCTTC.

This clonotype was seen once. The V and J genes are TRBV7-3 and TRBJ2-1, with TRBD2 as a possible D gene (6 bases). Trimming removed 5 bases from V and 9 bases from J, with 17 bases in between. Germline V gene lookup returns CDR1 SGHTA and CDR2 FQGTGA. CDR3 length equals 14 residues. DNA of the CDR3: TGTGCCAGCAGCGGAGGGACTGGGAGTAGTGAGCAGTTCTTC. This codes for CASSGGTGSSEQFF.

This clonotype has just a few counts. This CDR3 is CASSFSAGQETQYF. The CDR3 bases are TGTGCCAGCAGCTTCTCAGCGGGGCAAGAGACCCAGTACTTC. The chain employs TRBV7-6 and TRBJ2-5; 7 nucleotides agree with TRBD2. Germline loops: CDR1 SGHVS, CDR2 FNYEAQ. This CDR3 has 14 residues. Losses at the gene ends were 3 bases for V and 2 bases for J; bases not matched to a gene: 3.

The chain is built from TRBV10-3 and TRBJ2-1; the D gene is possibly TRBD2 (5 bases). Germline lookup yields CDR1 ENHRY and CDR2 SYGVKD. The V and J ends lost 2 bases and 8 bases respectively, with 16 bases between them. The CDR3 length is 15 residues. For the CDR3, the DNA is TGTGCCATCAGTGAGCGGGGTGTGGTAGGCGATGAGCAGTTCTTC. Amino acid sequence: CAISERGVVGDEQFF.

The genes are TRBV27 and TRBJ1-2; 7 bases match TRBD1. The CDR3 runs 13 residues. Germline assignment: CDR1 MNHEY and CDR2 SMNVEV (reference sequence). V lost 10 bases to trimming and J lost 4 bases; unmatched junction nucleotides: 9. CDR3: CATLDPGGYGYTF. CDR3 in DNA: TGTGCCACCCTGGACCCAGGGGGCTATGGCTACACCTTC.

The genes are TRBV20-1 and TRBJ2-1, with 10 bases that match TRBD2. V lost 6 bases and J lost 0; bases outside the gene matches: 8. CDR3 length: 16 amino acids. Germline CDR1 is DFQATT and CDR2 is SNEGSKA (reference sequence). CDR3 sequence (DNA): TGCAGTGCCCGCCTAGCGGGAGATTTCTCCTACAATGAGCAGTTCTTC. Protein: CSARLAGDFSYNEQFF.

The rearrangement links TRBV6-5 to TRBJ1-1; D is uncertain. CDR1 is MNHEY and CDR2 is SVGAGI in the germline V gene. CDR3 length: 13 residues. Trimming shortened V by 6 bases and J by 6 bases, and 14 bases separated the two germline ends. The CDR3 DNA reads TGTGCCAGCAGGATGCAGTTAGACGCTGAAGCTTTCTTT. This sequence encodes CASRMQLDAEAFF.

This clonotype came up a few times. The chain carries TRBV7-9 and TRBJ2-7, with 9 bases identical to TRBD1. V lost 5 bases to trimming and J lost 7 bases; unmatched junction nucleotides: 9. This CDR3 spans 14 amino acids. Germline V gene data show CDR1 as SEHNR and CDR2 as FQNEAQ (reference sequence). For the CDR3, the DNA is TGTGCCAGCAGCATACCCGGGACAGGGACTGAGCAGTACTTC. Protein product: CASSIPGTGTEQYF.

This chain uses TRBV12-3 or TRBV12-4 with TRBJ2-7, with 8 nucleotides matching TRBD1. Losses at the gene ends were 6 bases for V and 3 bases for J; bases not matched to a gene: 7. This CDR3 has 14 amino acids. CDR3 region: CASRPGQGFYEQYF. For the CDR3, the DNA is TGTGCCAGCAGACCTGGACAGGGCTTCTACGAGCAGTACTTC.

The rearrangement links TRBV2 to TRBJ1-2; no clear D gene. CDR1 is SNHLY and CDR2 is FYNNEI in the germline V gene. V dropped 4 bases and J dropped 7 bases, with 16 bases sitting between them. The CDR3 length is 14 residues. DNA of the CDR3: TGTGCCAGCAGTGGGGTTAGTGGTGGTTCTGGCTACACCTTC. Its translation: CASSGVSGGSGYTF.

The genes are TRBV29-1 and TRBJ2-1; D unresolved. Looked up from germline, CDR1 is SQVTM and CDR2 is ANQGSEA. There are 14 residues in the CDR3. V lost 6 bases to trimming and J lost 0 bases, with 12 bases between them. The CDR3 coding sequence is TGCAGCGTGAACGTGGGATCCTCCTACAATGAGCAGTTCTTC. Encoded protein: CSVNVGSSYNEQFF.

This clonotype was seen more than once but under ten times. This chain links TRBV2 with TRBJ2-5; D possibly corresponds to TRBD2 (7 bases). With 7 bases removed from V and 5 bases from J, the gap between germline ends came to 14 bases. The CDR3 contains 13 residues. The germline V gene encodes CDR1 SNHLY and CDR2 FYNNEI. The DNA of the CDR3 is TGTGCCAGCAATCGGGGGGCCGGGGAGACCCAGTACTTC. This gives the protein CASNRGAGETQYF.